This entry is about one T cell receptor beta chain. This clonotype was observed a handful of times. Its antigen target is currently unknown. Per-base quality was not reported, and no clone a single base away is much larger than it. This entry belongs to a study of T cell repertoires in cytomegalovirus infection (dated by TCRdb to about 2019). Some background on the complete study: Donor HLA type was relevant to the analysis, because carriage of CMV infection together with the matching HLA type was indicated by public TCR beta signatures.

Results the study describes overall, beyond this receptor: The ex vivo response was dominated by HLA-C-restricted CMV-specific TCR beta clonotypes, which also provided the single most frequent clonotype in two of eight donors. Carriers of CMV infection plus the relevant HLA type were discriminated by the cumulative frequency of public TCR beta family members in the study cohort and in an independent roughly 400-donor cohort.

The CDR1 and CDR2 encoded by the germline V gene are SGHDT and YYEEEE. The CDR3 has 15 amino acids, counting the end cysteine and phenylalanine. Just the 45-base CDR3 DNA is kept, in frame starting at base 1. V sheds 2 bases and J sheds 4 bases, leaving 12 bases between their ends. Instrument used: Illumina HiSeq 1500. The public reads were reprocessed in TCRdb via fastp at Q25 and MiXCR, keeping in-frame beta chains. Each record represents a unique CDR3 protein, reported with the most common genes and DNA among its rows. The sample includes 170,000 or so distinct CDR3 sequences, with about an eighth observed a single time. The ten biggest clones cover 27% of the sample.

This clonotype originated in a human donor in good health (CMV status not recorded). Some clones in this sample may be carry-over from other donors' samples. The sequenced sample was PBMCs. The rearrangement joined TRBV5-6 to TRBJ1-4, with TRBD1 tentatively as D gene (6 bases match). The CDR3 amino acid sequence is: CASSFKTGSNEKLFF. Here is the DNA: TGTGCCAGCAGCTTTAAAACAGGGAGTAATGAAAAACTGTTTTTT. Here the CDR3 is joined to the reference TRBV5-6 and TRBJ1-4 genes, and the full variable domain is: DAGVTQSPTHLIKTRGQQVTLRCSPKSGHDTVSWYQQALGQGPQFIFQYYEEEERQRGNFPDRFSGHQFPNYSSELNVNALLLGDSALYLCASSFKTGSNEKLFFGSGTQLSVL.